The 22 T cell receptor beta chains listed next were all sequenced from one sample in a study of regulatory T cells in long-lasting Graves disease. Specified time point: newly diagnosed GD, antithyroid drugs for less than 3 months. Preparation of the TCR library used RNA extracted from PBMCs. Both iRepertoire HTBI primers and Arm-PCR of CDR3 regions were used to build the TCR beta libraries. TCRdb re-analysed the multiplex PCR reads in MiXCR, keeping a single row per CDR3 protein. The sample yields roughly 420,000 distinct CDR3 sequences, roughly a sixth seen once. The source was peripheral blood mononuclear cells (PBMCs), collected at new diagnosis, from a patient treated with antithyroid drugs. The receptors derive from a female donor with Graves disease.

This clonotype was picked up a small number of times. The V gene is TRBV18, the J gene TRBJ2-3; no clear D gene. There are 16 residues in the CDR3. Trimming took 4 bases from V and 4 from J, leaving 18 bases between them. Germline V gene data show CDR1 as KGHSH and CDR2 as LQKENI. The CDR3 sequence: CASSLRTSYNSDTQYF. The DNA for the CDR3 is TGTGCCAGCTCACTTCGAACATCCTACAACTCAGATACGCAGTATTTT.

The sample holds a few counts of this clonotype. The chain has TRBV20-1 and TRBJ1-2; TRBD1 agrees at 8 bases. The CDR3 spans 14 residues. The ends lost 1 base at V and 8 bases at J; junction bases unmatched: 9. Looked up from germline, CDR1 is DFQATT and CDR2 is SNEGSKA (reference sequence). Here the CDR3 reads CSARARNSGGGYTF. The CDR3 region has the DNA TGCAGTGCTAGAGCCCGGAACTCAGGGGGCGGCTACACCTTC.

This clonotype has a handful of counts. The gene calls are TRBV30 and TRBJ2-7; D perhaps matches TRBD2 (5 bases). The germline CDR1 and CDR2 sequences are GTSNPN and SVGIG (reference sequence). This CDR3 spans 16 amino acids. V was trimmed by 4 bases and J by 2 bases, leaving 21 bases between them. The CDR3 region is CAWTQTGRGSPYEQYF. The CDR3 nucleotides are TGTGCCTGGACCCAGACGGGCCGAGGGAGCCCCTACGAGCAGTACTTC. Complete variable domain (other parts from reference TRBV30 and TRBJ2-7): SQTIHQWPATLVQPVGSPLSLECTVEGTSNPNLYWYRQAAGRGLQLLFYSVGIGQISSEVPQNLSASRPQDRQFILSSKKLLLSDSGFYLCAWTQTGRGSPYEQYFGPGTRLTVT.

This sequence joins TRBV25-1 and TRBJ2-4, with a weak D call TRBD1 (6 bases). The CDR3 has 16 residues. The germline gives CDR1 MGHDK, CDR2 SYGVNS. Trimming left V 4 bases short and J 4 bases short, with 17 bases between. DNA for the CDR3: TGTGCCAGCAGTGGTGGCTTCCAAGGGGGTAAAAACATTCAGTACTTC. Translating gives CASSGGFQGGKNIQYF.

This clonotype was seen repeatedly, ten times or more. V is TRBV4-2 and J is TRBJ1-1; D call uncertain. Per germline, CDR1 LGHNA and CDR2 YNFKEQ. This CDR3 is built from 15 residues. V was shortened by 0 bases and J by 3 bases, with 11 bases between the two germline ends. CDR3 coding DNA: TGTGCCAGCAGCCAAGATGAGGGATTGGACACTGAAGCTTTCTTT. Translation: CASSQDEGLDTEAFF.

This clonotype appeared many times. V is TRBV6-1 and J is TRBJ2-5, with 14 bases that match TRBD2. Unmatched junction bases numbered 2, after V lost 5 bases and J lost 3 bases. CDR1 is MNHNS, CDR2 SASEGT, per germline. The CDR3 extends over 15 amino acids. In nucleotides, the CDR3 is TGTGCCAGCAGTCAGGGACTAGCGGGAGAAGAGACCCAGTACTTC. Protein product: CASSQGLAGEETQYF.

This clonotype was seen only a few times. This chain links TRBV7-9 with TRBJ2-1, with TRBD1 matching over 7 bases. Unmatched junction bases numbered 10, after V lost 0 bases and J lost 8 bases. This CDR3 contains 16 residues. Germline V lookup: CDR1 SEHNR, CDR2 FQNEAQ (reference sequence). This CDR3 reads CASSLARQGRTYEQFF. CDR3 bases: TGTGCCAGCAGCTTAGCCAGACAGGGAAGGACGTATGAGCAGTTCTTC.

The V and J genes are TRBV11-2 and TRBJ2-3; 8 bases match TRBD2. The germline gives CDR1 SGHAT, CDR2 FQNNGV. Trimming at V came to 4 bases and at J to 7 bases, leaving 7 bases not matched to a gene. This CDR3 spans 14 amino acids. The CDR3 sequence: CASSSAGAGNTQYF. DNA for the CDR3: TGTGCCAGCAGCTCAGCGGGAGCAGGGAATACGCAGTATTTT.

In this sample, this clonotype turned up a few times. The chain joins TRBV7-6 to TRBJ1-2; 8 bases match TRBD1. Germline values: CDR1 SGHVS, CDR2 FNYEAQ. With 5 bases clipped from V and 5 bases from J, the junction kept 13 bases outside the gene matches. CDR3 length: 16 residues. The CDR3 spells CASSQGGQTGEYGYTF. The CDR3 nucleotides are TGTGCCAGCAGCCAAGGGGGACAGACAGGGGAGTATGGCTACACCTTC.

The V gene is TRBV14, the J gene TRBJ2-2; the match to TRBD2 covers 10 bases. V trimming: 4 bases; J trimming: 1 base; junction bases outside the gene matches: 0. Per germline, CDR1 SGHDN and CDR2 FVKESK. The CDR3 has 15 amino acids. The CDR3 DNA sequence: TGTGCCAGCAGCCGACTAGCGGGGAACACCGGGGAGCTGTTTTTT. Protein sequence: CASSRLAGNTGELFF.

This clonotype was recorded at least ten times. The V gene is TRBV12-3 or TRBV12-4, the J gene TRBJ1-4; the D gene is possibly TRBD1 (5 bases). The V gene lost 1 base and the J gene lost 5 bases, with 11 bases spanning the gap. This CDR3 region has 15 residues. The CDR3 region has the DNA TGTGCCAGCAGTTTAGAGGGACCGATAAATGAAAAACTGTTTTTT. Translated, it gives CASSLEGPINEKLFF.

A few counts support this clonotype. The gene calls are TRBV4-1 and TRBJ2-1; 11 bases map to TRBD1. Unmatched junction bases numbered 23, after V lost 1 base and J lost 9 bases. The CDR3 covers 21 residues. Germline CDR1 MGHRA, CDR2 YSYEKL. The CDR3 DNA sequence: TGCGCCAGCAGCCAAGCCCTATTGGAGCCTCGGACAGGGGGCGCGTTCAGTGAGCAGTTCTTC. As protein: CASSQALLEPRTGGAFSEQFF.

The chain carries TRBV9 and TRBJ2-2; 9 nucleotides line up with TRBD2. The V gene end was trimmed by 3 bases and the J gene end by 7 bases; junction bases not matched to a gene: 19. Germline assignment: CDR1 SGDLS and CDR2 YYNGEE. The CDR3 contains 19 residues. The CDR3 DNA reads as TGTGCCAGCAGCGCTCCTAGGCTCGGGACTAGCAAGCACTACGGGGAGCTGTTTTTT. This translates into CASSAPRLGTSKHYGELFF.

DNA of the CDR3: TGTGCCAGTAGTTCGTACATAGCCCCCGGTGATACGCAGTATTTT. Amino acids: CASSSYIAPGDTQYF. V and J are TRBV19 and TRBJ2-3; D unclear. CDR1 LNHDA and CDR2 SQIVND come from the germline V gene (reference sequence). V was cut by 5 bases and J by 6 bases, with 18 bases left in between. This CDR3 region has 15 residues.

The table lists this clonotype with a few counts. The rearrangement joins TRBV3-1 to TRBJ2-5, with 9 bases lining up with TRBD2. There are 16 residues in the CDR3. J lost 0 bases, V lost 4 bases, and 6 bases had no gene match. CDR1 is LGHDT, CDR2 YNNKEL, per germline (reference sequence). The CDR3 coding sequence is TGTGCCAGCAGCCTGACAGCGGGGGGTAACCAAGAGACCCAGTACTTC. Amino acid sequence: CASSLTAGGNQETQYF.

Many counts were recorded for this clonotype. This chain links TRBV28 with TRBJ2-6; unclear D gene. Deletions cut 6 bases from V and 2 bases from J, with 8 bases between. The CDR3 consists of 14 residues. Germline CDR1 is MDHEN and CDR2 is SYDVKM. The CDR3, as DNA: TGTGCCAGCAGCTTTCGAGCTGGGGCCAACGTCCTGACTTTC. This codes for CASSFRAGANVLTF.

The CDR3 DNA sequence: TGTGCCAGCTCATCTGGGCACAGGACAAATGAAAAACTGTTTTTT. Its protein is CASSSGHRTNEKLFF. The V gene is TRBV5-8, the J gene TRBJ1-4; possibly TRBD1 for D (5 bases). The CDR3 has 15 residues. Per germline, CDR1 SGHTS and CDR2 YDEGEE. V lost 7 bases and J 5 bases, leaving 18 bases between the germline ends.

The V gene is TRBV20-1, the J gene TRBJ1-1, with TRBD1 as a possible D gene (6 bases). The V end was cut by 0 bases, the J end by 1 base, with 12 bases between. CDR3 length: 15 residues. The germline V gene has CDR1 DFQATT and CDR2 SNEGSKA (reference sequence). The CDR3 DNA is TGCAGTGCTAGAGATCGGGCCAGGGGGAACACTGAAGCTTTCTTT. Encoded protein: CSARDRARGNTEAFF.

This clonotype has a single count. The chain recombines TRBV6-5 with TRBJ1-2; 9 positions match TRBD1. The CDR3 length is 15 residues. Per germline, CDR1 MNHEY and CDR2 SVGAGI. The ends lost 2 bases at V and 7 bases at J; junction bases unmatched: 8. The CDR3 protein is CASSYPDRGVRGYTF. DNA for the CDR3: TGTGCCAGCAGTTACCCCGACAGGGGGGTACGTGGCTACACCTTC.

Many counts were recorded for this clonotype. V usage is TRBV18 and J usage is TRBJ1-1; D remains unclear. This CDR3 spans 15 amino acids. Per germline, CDR1 KGHSH and CDR2 LQKENI. V was cut by 1 base and J by 1 base, with 10 bases left in between. CDR3 residues: CASSPRHGRNTEAFF. The DNA for the CDR3 is TGTGCCAGCTCACCACGCCATGGAAGGAACACTGAAGCTTTCTTT.

This clonotype was observed at least ten times. The chain carries TRBV11-2 and TRBJ2-7; TRBD1 agrees at 8 bases. V gave up 4 bases and J gave up 2 bases; unmatched junction bases: 4. Germline V gene data show CDR1 as SGHAT and CDR2 as FQNNGV. The CDR3 has 14 amino acids. The CDR3 coding sequence is TGTGCCAGCAGCTCGACAGGGGATCCCTACGAGCAGTACTTC. Its protein product is CASSSTGDPYEQYF.

This clonotype has more than one count but fewer than ten. A read error may be the cause here, since a much bigger clone is one base away. The chain recombines TRBV28 with TRBJ2-7, with D possibly TRBD2 on 6 matching bases. Trimming stripped 2 bases from V and 3 bases from J, with 17 bases between. CDR1 is MDHEN, CDR2 SYDVKM, per germline. This CDR3 has 16 residues. CDR3 coding DNA: TGTGCCAGCAGTTTACTAATGGGGGGACCGAACTACGAGCAGTACTTC. It encodes CASSLLMGGPNYEQYF.